Below, 4 T cell receptor beta chains from the same sample are listed, as sequenced in a study of cytomegalovirus exposure and HLA in healthy donors. Sequencing was performed with immunoSEQ multiplex PCR; in TCRdb, only in-frame clones are kept and a portion is missing. This table holds roughly 76,000 clones, 94% found once. Material: PBMCs. Receptors were obtained from a man between 18 and 35 years old in good health and CMV-seropositive.

V usage is TRBV6-5 and J usage is TRBJ2-1, with D tentatively TRBD1 (5 bases). Trimming left V 6 bases short and J 5 bases short, with 17 bases between. Germline loops: CDR1 MNHEY, CDR2 SVGAGI. This CDR3 has 15 residues. The CDR3 DNA reads as TGTGCCAGCAGCACAGACAGAGTAACTAACAATGAGCAGTTCTTC. Translating gives CASSTDRVTNNEQFF.

J is TRBJ2-1 and V is TRBV10-1; 10 positions agree with TRBD2. The ends lost 8 bases at V and 6 bases at J; junction bases unmatched: 16. CDR1 is WNHNN and CDR2 is SYGVQD in the germline V gene (reference sequence). The CDR3 totals 17 residues. The CDR3 here is CASSTREEREGRNEQFF. CDR3 nucleotide sequence: TGCGCCAGCTCTACCCGGGAGGAGCGGGAGGGCCGCAATGAGCAGTTCTTC.

This chain connects TRBV5-1 to TRBJ2-7; the match to TRBD2 covers 12 bases. The ends lost 0 bases at V and 3 bases at J; junction bases unmatched: 1. This CDR3 has 15 residues. CDR1 and CDR2 (germline): SGHRS, YFSETQ. The CDR3 nucleotides are TGCGCCAGCAGCTTGGGACTAGCGGGAGTCTACGAGCAGTACTTC. The encoded protein is CASSLGLAGVYEQYF.

J is TRBJ2-1 and V is TRBV9; 13 bases line up with TRBD2. V dropped 2 bases and J dropped 9; count of bases not matched to a gene: 5. The CDR3 contains 15 residues. Germline V lookup: CDR1 SGDLS, CDR2 YYNGEE. The CDR3 nucleotides read TGTGCCAGCAGCGTCGGACTAGCGGGAGCAGCTGAGCAGTTCTTC. It codes for CASSVGLAGAAEQFF. Drawing the rest from reference TRBV9 and TRBJ2-1, the complete variable domain is DSGVTQTPKHLITATGQRVTLRCSPRSGDLSVYWYQQSLDQGLQFLIQYYNGEERAKGNILERFSAQQFPDLHSELNLSSLELGDSALYFCASSVGLAGAAEQFFGPGTRLTVL.